These 26 T cell receptor beta chains were all obtained from the same sample, sequenced in a study of cytomegalovirus exposure and HLA in healthy donors (dated by TCRdb to about 2017). Library prep was done by the immunoSEQ multiplex PCR assay. For the multiplex PCR, a mixture combining 60 forward primers for TCR Vbeta segments and 13 reverse primers for TCR Jbeta segments was used. The source is immuneACCESS, and TCRdb retained only in-frame sequences with V and J called. Part of the clones is not carried over; for the studies checked, unresolved V genes explain less than half of this, and the remainder is unexplained. The sample table holds around 220,000 clones, of which roughly 85% were seen once. 1.5% to 2% of the sample lies in the top ten. The specimen was PBMCs. The receptors derive from a man between 18 and 35 years old in good health and CMV-seronegative.

The J gene is TRBJ2-2, the V gene TRBV19; 7 bases match TRBD1. The CDR3 has 14 residues. Germline CDR1 LNHDA, CDR2 SQIVND (reference sequence). The ends lost 9 bases at V and 1 base at J; junction bases unmatched: 5. CDR3 nucleotides: TGTGCCAGCTCGAGGGGGCTGAACACCGGGGAGCTGTTTTTT. Translation: CASSRGLNTGELFF.

The genes are TRBV15 and TRBJ2-7; D is possibly TRBD1 (5 bases). The germline V gene has CDR1 LNHNV and CDR2 YYDKDF (reference sequence). The length of the CDR3 is 14 residues. The V end was cut by 3 bases, the J end by 3 bases, with 12 bases between. CDR3 nucleotide sequence: TGTGCCACCAGCAGGAAGGGGTACAGCTACGAGCAGTACTTC. Translation gives CATSRKGYSYEQYF.

The CDR3 coding sequence is TGTGCCAGCAGCGGCCGGGACAGGGGGCGTCGAGCTTTCGAGCAGTACTTC. It yields the protein CASSGRDRGRRAFEQYF. The chain has TRBV11-3 and TRBJ2-7, with 12 bases fitting TRBD1. Germline assignment: CDR1 SGHNT and CDR2 YENEEA. CDR3 length: 17 amino acids. The junction had 14 bases not matched to a gene; V was cut back by 5 bases and J by 6 bases.

The chain combines TRBV5-1 with TRBJ2-5; no firm D call. V lost 4 bases and J lost 0, with 4 bases in between. The CDR3 runs to 12 residues. The germline V gene encodes CDR1 SGHRS and CDR2 YFSETQ. CDR3 nucleotides: TGCGCCAGCAGCGAGGACCAAGAGACCCAGTACTTC. Protein sequence: CASSEDQETQYF.

The chain carries TRBV29-1 and TRBJ2-7, with TRBD2 matching 9 bases. This CDR3 region has 16 residues. Trimming removed 1 base from V and 3 bases from J; junction bases left unmatched: 10. Per germline, CDR1 SQVTM and CDR2 ANQGSEA. CDR3 in amino acids: CSVEGIVASGDYEQYF. CDR3 DNA: TGCAGCGTTGAAGGAATAGTCGCTAGCGGGGACTACGAGCAGTACTTC.

The chain employs TRBV28 and TRBJ2-5, with D possibly TRBD1 on 5 matching bases. The J call may be faulty, since TRBJ2-7 better matches the DNA end. The CDR3 extends over 15 amino acids. Germline loops: CDR1 MDHEN, CDR2 SYDVKM. CDR3 loop: CASTAPRGIPYEQYF. CDR3 coding DNA: TGTGCCAGCACCGCTCCTAGGGGAATCCCCTACGAGCAGTACTTC.

As to this clone: Germline is not matched at one junction end, which may reflect a read error. DNA for the CDR3: TGTTCCAGCAGCTCCCGCTGGGACAGGGTGTACGAGCAGTACTTC. This encodes CSSSSRWDRVYEQYF. The gene calls are TRBV7-9 and TRBJ2-7, with TRBD1 matching 9 bases. Germline CDR1 SEHNR, CDR2 FQNEAQ (reference sequence). The CDR3 sequence is 15 residues long.

The rearrangement joins TRBV13 to TRBJ1-1; 10 nucleotides match TRBD1. The CDR3 runs 14 residues. CDR1 PRHDT and CDR2 FYEKMQ come from the germline V gene (reference sequence). Trimming at V came to 6 bases and at J to 0 bases, leaving 1 base not matched to a gene. CDR3 bases: TGTGCCAGCAGAGACAGGGGGCTGAACACTGAAGCTTTCTTT. Translated, it gives CASRDRGLNTEAFF.

The J gene is TRBJ2-1, the V gene TRBV5-1, with 7 bases that match TRBD1. The V gene end was trimmed by 4 bases and the J gene end by 4 bases; junction bases not matched to a gene: 8. The germline CDR1 and CDR2 sequences are SGHRS and YFSETQ. The CDR3 covers 15 residues. The CDR3 reads CASSIVQGPYNEQFF. The CDR3 DNA reads as TGCGCCAGCAGCATAGTACAGGGGCCTTACAATGAGCAGTTCTTC.

The chain has TRBV9 and TRBJ1-4; possible D gene TRBD1, 5 bases. Germline assignment: CDR1 SGDLS and CDR2 YYNGEE. The V gene lost 4 bases and the J gene lost 9 bases, with 19 bases spanning the gap. The CDR3 consists of 15 residues. CDR3 DNA sequence: TGTGCCAGCAGCCCCTTGGGGGGTCTCGGGCAAAAACTGTTTTTT. This sequence encodes CASSPLGGLGQKLFF.

This chain uses TRBV13 with TRBJ1-2; possibly TRBD1 for D (6 bases). The CDR3 extends over 13 amino acids. The V end was cut by 5 bases, the J end by 5 bases, with 12 bases between. Germline CDR1 and CDR2: PRHDT and FYEKMQ (reference sequence). The CDR3 DNA reads TGTGCCAGCAGCCCCAGGGGACCTTATGGCTACACCTTC. It is translated as CASSPRGPYGYTF. Variable domain in full (rest from reference TRBV13 and TRBJ1-2): AAGVIQSPRHLIKEKRETATLKCYPIPRHDTVYWYQQGPGQDPQFLISFYEKMQSDKGSIPDRFSAQQFSDYHSELNMSSLELGDSALYFCASSPRGPYGYTFGSGTRLTVV.

J is TRBJ2-1 and V is TRBV6-4, with a weak D call TRBD1 (5 bases). Germline V gene sequence: CDR1 MRHNA, CDR2 SNTAGT. This CDR3 has 13 residues. The V end was cut by 4 bases, the J end by 2 bases, with 6 bases between. In nucleotides, the CDR3 is TGTGCCAGCAGTGTGGACACCTACAATGAGCAGTTCTTC. Amino acid sequence: CASSVDTYNEQFF.

The chain links TRBV7-3 to TRBJ2-1; possibly TRBD2 for D (6 bases). Deletions cut 0 bases from V and 8 bases from J, with 11 bases between. This CDR3 region has 14 residues. Germline V gene lookup returns CDR1 SGHTA and CDR2 FQGTGA. CDR3 in amino acids: CASSLTFGEDEQFF. The DNA for the CDR3 is TGTGCCAGCAGCTTAACGTTTGGGGAGGATGAGCAGTTCTTC.

The CDR3 loop reads CASSLYRNEVGNTEAFF. CDR3 DNA sequence: TGTGCCAGCAGCTTATATCGGAACGAGGTTGGGAACACTGAAGCTTTCTTT. The V gene is TRBV11-2, the J gene TRBJ1-1, with D unclear. Germline CDR1 SGHAT, CDR2 FQNNGV. V was cut by 2 bases and J by 1 base, with 17 bases left in between. The CDR3 runs to 17 residues.

The chain uses TRBV19 and TRBJ1-2; D remains unclear. The CDR3 sequence is 15 residues long. Trimming took 7 bases from V and 3 from J, leaving 18 bases between them. CDR1 is LNHDA and CDR2 is SQIVND in the germline V gene (reference sequence). CDR3 region: CASTAPAGSYYGYTF. The CDR3 region has the DNA TGTGCCAGTACCGCTCCCGCCGGGTCCTACTATGGCTACACCTTC.

This chain uses TRBV11-2 with TRBJ2-5; TRBD2 agrees at 8 bases. The CDR3 is 14 residues long. Trimming at V came to 4 bases and at J to 2 bases, leaving 3 bases not matched to a gene. CDR1 SGHAT and CDR2 FQNNGV come from the germline V gene. The DNA for the CDR3 is TGTGCCAGCAGCTCCCGACTAGCGCAAGAGACCCAGTACTTC. Translating it yields CASSSRLAQETQYF.

The genes are TRBV19 and TRBJ1-1; a possible D gene is TRBD1 (5 bases). V lost 3 bases to trimming and J lost 4 bases, with 12 bases between them. Germline loops: CDR1 LNHDA, CDR2 SQIVND (reference sequence). This CDR3 region has 14 residues. Here the CDR3 DNA reads TGTGCCAGTAGTATGCAGGGTAGGGGCACTGAAGCTTTCTTT. Protein product: CASSMQGRGTEAFF.

This clone came up a few times. The chain has TRBV4-2 and TRBJ1-1; tentative D call: TRBD1 (6 bases). The V end lost 1 base, the J end lost 3 bases, and 15 bases lay between the germline ends. The CDR3 covers 16 residues. Germline loops: CDR1 LGHNA, CDR2 YNFKEQ. The CDR3 here is CASSQGPQGLDTEAFF. The CDR3 coding sequence is TGTGCCAGCAGCCAAGGCCCGCAGGGGCTGGACACTGAAGCTTTCTTT.

This sequence joins TRBV9 and TRBJ2-2; TRBD1 matches 9 bases. Germline values: CDR1 SGDLS, CDR2 YYNGEE. The CDR3 contains 15 residues. Trimming cost V 4 bases and J 6 bases; bases outside gene matches: 7. CDR3 amino acids: CASSPWTGEAGELFF. DNA of the CDR3: TGTGCCAGCAGCCCTTGGACAGGGGAGGCCGGGGAGCTGTTTTTT.

The chain uses TRBV10-2 and TRBJ1-3; D not certain. Trimming removed 8 bases at V and 0 bases at J, with 11 bases between. The germline V gene has CDR1 WSHSY and CDR2 SAAADI. This CDR3 has 14 residues. As DNA, the CDR3 is TGCGCCAGCGTTGGAGGAGACTCTGGAAACACCATATATTTT. Translated, it gives CASVGGDSGNTIYF.

The genes are TRBV5-1 and TRBJ1-1; TRBD1 aligns across 8 bases. V dropped 2 bases and J dropped 1; count of bases not matched to a gene: 4. The CDR3 extends over 15 amino acids. The V gene's germline CDR1 is SGHRS and CDR2 YFSETQ. Here the CDR3 DNA reads TGCGCCAGCAGCTTCGTAGGGACAGGGAACACTGAAGCTTTCTTT. Protein product: CASSFVGTGNTEAFF.

V usage is TRBV30 and J usage is TRBJ1-6; D is unclear. The CDR3 runs 12 residues. Germline CDR1 reads GTSNPN; CDR2 reads SVGIG (reference sequence). The ends were cut back, 1 base at V and 5 bases at J, with 3 bases in the middle. CDR3 amino acids: CAWSANNSPLHF. The CDR3 DNA is TGTGCCTGGAGTGCTAATAATTCACCCCTCCACTTT.

This clone was recorded a few times. V is TRBV5-6 and J is TRBJ1-1, with 9 bases lining up with TRBD1. The V gene end was trimmed by 4 bases and the J gene end by 10 bases; junction bases not matched to a gene: 5. Germline V gene data show CDR1 as SGHDT and CDR2 as YYEEEE. The CDR3 loop spans 12 amino acids. The CDR3, as DNA: TGTGCCAGCAGCGGGGACAGGGTTGGAGCTTTCTTT. As protein: CASSGDRVGAFF.

Here the CDR3 reads CASSLNVWQANTGELFF. In nucleotides, the CDR3 is TGTGCCAGCAGCTTAAATGTCTGGCAGGCGAACACCGGGGAGCTGTTTTTT. The chain links TRBV7-3 to TRBJ2-2; no reliable D call. Trimming removed 1 base at V and 0 bases at J, with 12 bases between. Looked up from germline, CDR1 is SGHTA and CDR2 is FQGTGA. This CDR3 region has 17 residues.

The chain is built from TRBV7-2 and TRBJ2-3; 8 bases line up with TRBD2. V lost 5 bases to trimming and J lost 1 base; unmatched junction nucleotides: 11. The CDR3 extends over 17 amino acids. CDR1 and CDR2 from the germline V gene are SGHTA and FQGNSA. In DNA form, the CDR3 reads TGTGCCAGCAGCCTGAACGGGAGGGGGGTCGGCACAGATACGCAGTATTTT. Translating it yields CASSLNGRGVGTDTQYF.

CDR3 sequence (DNA): TGTGCCTGGAGTGTCAACTACGAGCAGTACTTC. It encodes CAWSVNYEQYF. The chain joins TRBV30 to TRBJ2-7; D is ambiguous. This CDR3 has 11 amino acids. V shed 0 bases and J shed 3 bases, with 3 bases lying between them. CDR1 is GTSNPN and CDR2 is SVGIG in the germline V gene (reference sequence).